This T cell receptor beta chain was sequenced in a study of vaccination effects on CD4 cells after COVID-19. Libraries were prepared by immunoSEQ multiplex PCR; TCRdb keeps only in-frame clonotypes and omits some of them. The data show about 66,000 clones, with approximately 78% seen just once and under 30% held by the top ten. Having been cultured for 10 days, the cells underwent CD4+ T cell isolation. As regards this clone: No antigen is known for it.

This clonotype originated in a human donor who had a prior SARS-CoV-2 infection. Specimen: CD4+ T cells from PBMCs cultured without peptide, collected before COVID-19 vaccination.

This CDR3 is CASSLRTGILTDTQYF. The CDR3 bases are TGTGCCAGCTCACTAAGGACAGGGATACTCACAGATACGCAGTATTTT. V and J are TRBV18 and TRBJ2-3; 8 bases are shared with TRBD1. Germline V gene lookup returns CDR1 KGHSH and CDR2 LQKENI. The CDR3 has 16 amino acids. Germline trimming cut 4 bases from V and 2 bases from J; bases unmatched to any gene: 8.